What follows are 31 T cell receptor beta chains derived from one specimen sequenced in a study of T-cell reconstitution after alpha-beta-depleted transplantation in children. Unique molecular identifiers were built into the TCRbeta library. One entry per CDR3 protein, called by TCRdb with MiXCR from the PCR reads. The table records about 500,000 distinct CDR3 sequences, approximately 29% of them present only once. This specimen consisted of PBMCs from the stem cell graft donor, obtained from the stem cell graft. All receptors derive from a human donor who donated a stem cell graft to a child with aplastic anemia.

This clonotype was detected only once. The rearrangement joins TRBV7-2 to TRBJ2-7; D unclear. The germline gives CDR1 SGHTA, CDR2 FQGNSA. The germline V and J ends were trimmed by 1 base and 3 bases, with 13 bases remaining between them. The CDR3 has 15 residues. The CDR3 DNA is TGTGCCAGCAGCTTAGACGCCGCCCCCCACTACGAGCAGTACGTC. Protein sequence: CASSLDAAPHYEQYV.

This clonotype was detected only a few times. This chain connects TRBV2 to TRBJ2-1; D is undetermined. This CDR3 comprises 13 residues. Between the trimmed V and J ends, which lost 1 base and 4 bases, there was a span of 5 bases. Germline CDR1 is SNHLY and CDR2 is FYNNEI. CDR3 sequence: CASSEEGYNEQFF. CDR3 nucleotides: TGTGCCAGCAGTGAAGAAGGGTACAATGAGCAGTTCTTC.

This clonotype was seen more than once but under ten times. CDR3 residues: CASSLGPGQGFYEQYV. For the CDR3, the DNA is TGCGCCAGCAGTTTGGGGCCGGGACAGGGGTTCTACGAGCAGTACGTC. The chain uses TRBV5-1 and TRBJ2-7; the match to TRBD1 covers 10 bases. Looked up from germline, CDR1 is SGHRS and CDR2 is YFSETQ. The length of the CDR3 is 16 residues.

The chain employs TRBV7-3 and TRBJ2-5; 7 nucleotides match TRBD1. CDR3 length: 13 amino acids. J gave up 5 bases and V 5 bases, and 5 bases lay outside the gene matches. Germline V gives CDR1 SGHTA, CDR2 FQGTGA. The DNA for the CDR3 is TGTGCCAGCAGCCCGACAGGGTTGGAGACCCAGTACTTC. Protein sequence: CASSPTGLETQYF.

This clonotype was counted only a few times. The chain combines TRBV7-9 with TRBJ2-7; TRBD2 agrees at 11 bases. With 5 bases clipped from V and 11 bases from J, the junction kept 5 bases outside the gene matches. Germline V CDR1 and CDR2: SEHNR, FQNEAQ (reference sequence). This CDR3 contains 12 residues. CDR3 loop: CASSQTSGEEYF. CDR3 bases: TGTGCCAGCAGCCAGACTAGCGGGGAGGAGTACTTC.

The DNA for the CDR3 is TGCAGCGTTCCCGGGATCAAAGAGACCCAGTACTTC. Its protein product is CSVPGIKETQYF. The chain links TRBV29-1 to TRBJ2-5; a weak D match, TRBD2 (5 bases). The CDR3 is 12 residues long. Trimming stripped 5 bases from V and 3 bases from J, with 10 bases between. From germline, CDR1 is SQVTM and CDR2 ANQGSEA.

The chain has TRBV7-2 and TRBJ1-5, with D perhaps matching TRBD1 (6 bases). The V gene's germline CDR1 is SGHTA and CDR2 FQGNSA. Between the trimmed V and J ends, which lost 8 bases and 4 bases, there was a span of 12 bases. The CDR3 has 13 residues. This CDR3 is CASGRGANQPQHF. The CDR3 DNA is TGTGCCAGCGGCCGGGGGGCGAATCAGCCCCAGCATTTT.

A few counts support this clonotype. The genes are TRBV4-3 and TRBJ1-3; D might be TRBD1 (6 bases). The ends were cut back, 0 bases at V and 0 bases at J, with 9 bases in the middle. Germline values: CDR1 LGHNA, CDR2 YSLEER. The CDR3 totals 16 residues. The CDR3 nucleotides are TGCGCCAGCAGCCAAGATTCAGGGGTCTCTGGAAACACCATATATTTT. Translated, it gives CASSQDSGVSGNTIYF.

The chain recombines TRBV5-1 with TRBJ1-1; D is possibly TRBD1 (5 bases). Trimming took 4 bases from V and 4 from J, leaving 20 bases between them. Germline V gene sequence: CDR1 SGHRS, CDR2 YFSETQ. The CDR3 contains 16 residues. The CDR3 reads CASSPVPVGAPTEAFF. The CDR3 DNA is TGCGCCAGCAGCCCGGTCCCCGTAGGGGCGCCCACTGAAGCTTTCTTT.

This chain connects TRBV7-8 to TRBJ2-5, with D unresolved. Between the trimmed V and J ends, which lost 2 bases and 5 bases, there was a span of 12 bases. Germline lookup yields CDR1 SGHVS and CDR2 FQNEAQ. This CDR3 region has 14 residues. CDR3 bases: TGTGCCAGCAGCTTAATTGCTCAGCGTGAGACCCAGTACTTC. As protein: CASSLIAQRETQYF. The complete variable domain, with remaining parts taken from reference TRBV7-8 and TRBJ2-5, reads GAGVSQSPRYKVAKRGQDVALRCDPISGHVSLFWYQQALGQGPEFLTYFQNEAQLDKSGLPSDRFFAERPEGSVSTLKIQRTQQEDSAVYLCASSLIAQRETQYFGPGTRLLVL.

This clonotype was detected only a few times. The chain couples TRBV6-1 to TRBJ1-1; 7 bases align to TRBD1. CDR1 is MNHNS and CDR2 is SASEGT in the germline V gene. The junction had 8 bases not matched to a gene; V was cut back by 5 bases and J by 2 bases. CDR3 size: 15 residues. The CDR3 here is CASSRNRGYNTEAFF. The CDR3 coding sequence is TGTGCCAGCAGTCGAAACAGGGGTTACAACACTGAAGCTTTCTTT.

The V call is TRBV4-1, the J call TRBJ2-7; 10 bases line up with TRBD2. The germline V gene has CDR1 MGHRA and CDR2 YSYEKL. J gave up 3 bases and V 4 bases, and 6 bases lay outside the gene matches. This CDR3 spans 15 amino acids. This chain's CDR3 is CASSPRGLAFYEQYV. DNA for the CDR3: TGCGCCAGCAGCCCCCGGGGACTAGCGTTCTACGAGCAGTACGTC.

This clonotype was counted between two and nine times. The CDR3 protein is CASSPAGSSYNEQFF. CDR3 DNA: TGTGCCAGCAGTCCAGCGGGGAGCTCCTACAATGAGCAGTTCTTC. The chain joins TRBV7-8 to TRBJ2-1; 7 nucleotides align to TRBD2. The CDR3 totals 15 residues. Germline trimming cut 6 bases from V and 0 bases from J; bases unmatched to any gene: 5. The germline V gene has CDR1 SGHVS and CDR2 FQNEAQ.

The chain is built from TRBV9 and TRBJ2-3, with TRBD2 matching over 9 bases. Germline V gene sequence: CDR1 SGDLS, CDR2 YYNGEE. V shed 6 bases, J shed 0 bases, and the junction held 5 bases outside the gene matches. The CDR3 sequence is 15 residues long. Here the CDR3 DNA reads TGTGCCAGCAAGCGGCGGGAGGGAAGCACAGATACGCAGTATTTT. Protein product: CASKRREGSTDTQYF.

This clonotype showed up just a few times. The chain is built from TRBV27 and TRBJ2-7; D is possibly TRBD2 (5 bases). This CDR3 spans 15 amino acids. Germline CDR1 MNHEY, CDR2 SMNVEV (reference sequence). V was clipped by 2 bases and J by 6 bases, with 17 bases between them. CDR3 in amino acids: CASSLARVVAGEQYF. The CDR3 DNA is TGTGCCAGCAGTTTAGCGCGGGTGGTCGCGGGCGAGCAGTACTTC.

The chain couples TRBV7-9 to TRBJ2-2; D is undetermined. CDR3 length: 16 amino acids. The V gene's germline CDR1 is SEHNR and CDR2 FQNEAQ (reference sequence). Trimming left V 2 bases short and J 8 bases short, with 18 bases between. CDR3 amino acids: CASSLIRVFTSGELFF. In DNA, the CDR3 is TGTGCCAGCAGCTTAATAAGAGTTTTTACTTCGGGGGAGCTGTTTTTT. Based on the CDR3 plus reference TRBV7-9 and TRBJ2-2, the full variable domain is DTGVSQNPRHKITKRGQNVTFRCDPISEHNRLYWYRQTLGQGPEFLTYFQNEAQLEKSRLLSDRFSAERPKGSFSTLEIQRTEQGDSAMYLCASSLIRVFTSGELFFGEGSRLTVL.

This clonotype was found a few times. J is TRBJ2-3 and V is TRBV7-3, with D tentatively TRBD2 (6 bases). CDR3 length: 13 residues. V gave up 5 bases and J gave up 6 bases, with 12 bases separating them. In germline, CDR1 is SGHTA, CDR2 FQGTGA. Here the CDR3 reads CASSLRTIDTQYF. CDR3 in DNA: TGTGCCAGCAGCCTCCGGACTATTGATACGCAGTATTTT.

The chain carries TRBV5-1 and TRBJ2-2; TRBD2 matches 9 bases. This CDR3 region has 16 residues. J lost 2 bases, V lost 4 bases, and 6 bases had no gene match. Germline CDR1 is SGHRS and CDR2 is YFSETQ. CDR3 sequence: CASSPGTSRNTGELFF. CDR3 DNA sequence: TGCGCCAGCAGCCCCGGGACTAGCAGAAACACCGGGGAGCTGTTTTTT.

This clonotype was observed a handful of times. The chain employs TRBV7-2 and TRBJ2-2; D uncertain. The CDR3 totals 14 residues. V lost 5 bases and J 7 bases, leaving 14 bases between the germline ends. The germline V gene encodes CDR1 SGHTA and CDR2 FQGNSA. In DNA, the CDR3 is TGTGCCAGCAGCCCGACCTTAGCCGACGGGGAGCTGTTTTTT. Amino acid sequence: CASSPTLADGELFF. Looking up the rest from reference TRBV7-2 and TRBJ2-2 gives the full variable domain: GAGVSQSPSNKVTEKGKDVELRCDPISGHTALYWYRQSLGQGLEFLIYFQGNSAPDKSGLPSDRFSAERTGGSVSTLTIQRTQQEDSAVYLCASSPTLADGELFFGEGSRLTVL.

This clonotype was seen more than once but under ten times. The chain combines TRBV7-8 with TRBJ2-1; TRBD2 aligns across 7 bases. V was pared by 3 bases and J by 7 bases, with 9 bases of the junction left unmatched. The CDR3 runs to 15 residues. Germline V gene sequence: CDR1 SGHVS, CDR2 FQNEAQ. CDR3 DNA: TGTGCCAGCAGCTTCCTTGGGCGGGAGAGGAATGAGCAGTTCTTC. It yields the protein CASSFLGRERNEQFF.

The rearrangement uses TRBV29-1 and TRBJ2-3; 10 bases are shared with TRBD2. Germline lookup yields CDR1 SQVTM and CDR2 ANQGSEA. The CDR3 runs to 14 residues. V lost 1 base and J lost 4; bases outside the gene matches: 2. The CDR3 bases are TGCAGCGTTGAAGGTCTAGCGGGAGCAGATACGCAGTATTTT. This gives the protein CSVEGLAGADTQYF.

The chain recombines TRBV27 with TRBJ1-3; no reliable D call. The germline V gene has CDR1 MNHEY and CDR2 SMNVEV (reference sequence). Deletions cut 5 bases from V and 0 bases from J, with 11 bases between. This CDR3 is 15 amino acids long. Written as DNA, the CDR3 is TGTGCCAGCAGTCCTAGGGCACTCTCTGGAAACACCATATATTTT. The encoded protein is CASSPRALSGNTIYF.

A single count supports this clonotype. V and J are TRBV7-2 and TRBJ1-5; D remains unclear. CDR1 and CDR2 (germline): SGHTA, FQGNSA. The CDR3 length is 14 residues. V was cut by 4 bases and J by 3 bases, with 10 bases left in between. The CDR3 loop reads CASSSRANNQPQHF. The DNA of the CDR3 is TGTGCCAGCAGCTCAAGAGCAAACAATCAGCCCCAGCATTTT.

The chain combines TRBV5-6 with TRBJ1-1; the match to TRBD1 covers 7 bases. There are 15 residues in the CDR3. The trim removed 6 bases at V and 0 bases at J, leaving 8 bases unmatched. Germline V CDR1 and CDR2: SGHDT, YYEEEE. The CDR3 nucleotides are TGTGCCAGCATCAAGGGACAGAGCCTGAACACTGAAGCTTTCTTT. It codes for CASIKGQSLNTEAFF.

This clonotype was recorded a few times. V gene TRBV24-1 combines with J gene TRBJ2-3, with 10 bases fitting TRBD1. The CDR3 is made up of 16 amino acids. The germline V gene encodes CDR1 KGHDR and CDR2 SFDVKD. V was clipped by 4 bases and J by 5 bases; unmatched bases: 8. The CDR3 DNA sequence: TGTGCCACCAGTGACTCCGGGACAGGGGCGAGAGATACGCAGTATTTT. Translating it yields CATSDSGTGARDTQYF.

This clonotype has more than one count but fewer than ten. The chain links TRBV5-1 to TRBJ2-2; maybe TRBD2 (6 bases). The germline gives CDR1 SGHRS, CDR2 YFSETQ. The V end was cut by 6 bases, the J end by 5 bases, with 23 bases between. This CDR3 has 17 residues. The CDR3 spells CASTSPGGLARTGELFF. DNA for the CDR3: TGCGCCAGCACCTCTCCGGGCGGGCTAGCGAGGACCGGGGAGCTGTTTTTT.

This rearrangement joins TRBV12-3 or TRBV12-4 to TRBJ1-3, with TRBD1 as a possible D gene (5 bases). V was cut by 5 bases and J by 4 bases, with 18 bases left in between. This CDR3 region has 16 residues. The CDR3 nucleotides read TGTGCCAGCAGTCGCCGACGGGGACCGGGAGGAAACACCATATATTTT. It yields the protein CASSRRRGPGGNTIYF.

V gene TRBV5-1 combines with J gene TRBJ2-3; D ambiguous. Germline V gene sequence: CDR1 SGHRS, CDR2 YFSETQ. V gave up 1 base and J gave up 4 bases, with 4 bases separating them. CDR3 length: 12 residues. Here the CDR3 DNA reads TGCGCCAGCAGCTTGAGCTCAGATACGCAGTATTTT. This sequence encodes CASSLSSDTQYF.

V and J are TRBV5-1 and TRBJ2-2; TRBD2 is a possible D gene (5 bases). The CDR3 spans 14 residues. The V gene lost 1 base and the J gene lost 7 bases, with 11 bases spanning the gap. From germline, CDR1 is SGHRS and CDR2 YFSETQ. In DNA form, the CDR3 reads TGCGCCAGCAGCTTGATGGAGGATCGCGGGGAGCTGTTTTTT. It is translated as CASSLMEDRGELFF.

In DNA, the CDR3 is TGTGCCAGCAGCGTTCTTGGGCCCAGCGGGAATCAGCCCCAGCATTTT. Its protein is CASSVLGPSGNQPQHF. V gene TRBV7-9 combines with J gene TRBJ1-5; D uncertain. Trimming stripped 5 bases from V and 4 bases from J, with 18 bases between. Germline assignment: CDR1 SEHNR and CDR2 FQNEAQ (reference sequence). The length of the CDR3 is 16 residues.

J is TRBJ1-1 and V is TRBV6-2 or TRBV6-3; D gene uncertain. CDR1 and CDR2 from the germline V gene are MNHEY and SVGEGT. The CDR3 runs to 14 residues. Trimming cost V 0 bases and J 11 bases, with 16 bases left between them. This chain's CDR3 is CASSYSNSGYYAFF. CDR3 DNA sequence: TGTGCCAGCAGTTACTCGAACTCGGGATATTATGCTTTCTTT.